Shown below are 24 T cell receptor beta chains from a single sample sequenced in a study of T cells in Graves' hyperthyroidism and ophthalmopathy. Using RNA transcripts as the source, TCR beta CDR3 regions were amplified. TCR CDR3 underwent first-round RT-PCR with the HTBI primer set. MiXCR, run by TCRdb on the multiplex PCR reads, gives a single entry per CDR3 protein. Of around 370,000 distinct CDR3 sequences listed, roughly 20% were seen once; the top ten hold roughly two fifths. The sequenced material came from blood. These receptors originate from a young man with Graves' ophthalmopathy.

The rearrangement joins TRBV6-2 or TRBV6-3 to TRBJ1-5, with 8 positions matching TRBD1. The CDR3 runs 14 residues. The germline V gene encodes CDR1 MNHEY and CDR2 SVGEGT. After removal of 8 bases from V and 6 bases from J, the junction contained 9 bases not matched to a gene. The CDR3 bases are TGTGCCAGCTCTTGGGGACAGGATACTCAGCCCCAGCATTTT. It is translated as CASSWGQDTQPQHF.

This clonotype was counted at least ten times. This chain connects TRBV6-2 or TRBV6-3 to TRBJ2-1; the D call may be TRBD1 or TRBD2 (5 bases each). Germline lookup yields CDR1 MNHEY and CDR2 SVGEGT. The CDR3 consists of 18 residues. The V gene lost 1 base and the J gene lost 4 bases, with 20 bases spanning the gap. The CDR3 nucleotides read TGTGCCAGCAGTTACTTTCTAGGGAACGGGGCTGAATACAATGAGCAGTTCTTC. It codes for CASSYFLGNGAEYNEQFF.

This clonotype was seen a handful of times. The chain has TRBV29-1 and TRBJ2-7, with a tentative D call TRBD2 (5 bases). This CDR3 contains 13 residues. Trimming cost V 4 bases and J 6 bases, with 16 bases left between them. In germline, CDR1 is SQVTM, CDR2 ANQGSEA. Here the CDR3 DNA reads TGCAGCGTTGGATTGTTAGAGGGTGGCGAGCAGTACTTC. It yields the protein CSVGLLEGGEQYF.

This clonotype was detected ten times or more. The chain uses TRBV15 and TRBJ2-3, with a weak D call TRBD1 (6 bases). CDR1 and CDR2 from the germline V gene are LNHNV and YYDKDF (reference sequence). The CDR3 length is 16 residues. V was trimmed by 1 base and J by 3 bases, leaving 14 bases between them. The CDR3 here is CATSRVYGRGTDTQYF. In nucleotides, the CDR3 is TGTGCCACCAGCAGAGTTTACGGCAGGGGTACAGATACGCAGTATTTT.

This sequence joins TRBV12-3 or TRBV12-4 and TRBJ2-7; TRBD1 matches at 7 bases. The V segment lost 3 bases and the J segment 1 base; nucleotides outside the gene matches: 9. This CDR3 spans 16 amino acids. This CDR3 reads CASSFPPGQISYEQYF. CDR3 DNA: TGTGCCAGCAGTTTCCCCCCGGGACAGATTTCCTACGAGCAGTACTTC.

This clonotype was detected many times. This chain joins TRBV20-1 and TRBJ2-7; a possible D gene is TRBD1 (5 bases). The CDR3 is 14 amino acids. Deletions cut 1 base from V and 3 bases from J, with 13 bases between. From germline, CDR1 is DFQATT and CDR2 SNEGSKA (reference sequence). CDR3 coding DNA: TGCAGTGCTAGAGGTCGCTGGGGCGACTACGAGCAGTACTTC. Protein: CSARGRWGDYEQYF.

This clonotype was observed many times. The chain joins TRBV11-2 to TRBJ1-1; TRBD1 might be the D (6 bases). CDR1 and CDR2 (germline): SGHAT, FQNNGV. The CDR3 is 14 amino acids. V gave up 4 bases and J gave up 1 base, with 10 bases separating them. The CDR3 bases are TGTGCCAGCAGCTCCGACAGGACGAACACTGAAGCTTTCTTT. This encodes CASSSDRTNTEAFF.

The rearrangement joins TRBV11-1 to TRBJ2-1; D assignment may be TRBD1 or TRBD2 (6 bases each). The V end was cut by 6 bases, the J end by 10 bases, with 13 bases between. The CDR3 sequence is 12 residues long. Germline V gene sequence: CDR1 SGHAT, CDR2 FQDESV (reference sequence). The CDR3, as DNA: TGTGCCAGCAGACGCGGGACACTCGAGCAGTTCTTC. It translates to CASRRGTLEQFF.

The rearrangement links TRBV7-8 to TRBJ1-1, with TRBD1 matching over 12 bases. The V gene's germline CDR1 is SGHVS and CDR2 FQNEAQ. The CDR3 spans 15 residues. Trimming at V came to 5 bases and at J to 7 bases, leaving 8 bases not matched to a gene. CDR3 sequence (DNA): TGTGCCAGCAGCCGGGGACGGGACAGGGGGCTTGAAGCTTTCTTT. Encoded protein: CASSRGRDRGLEAFF.

This clonotype was counted many times. This chain links TRBV12-3 or TRBV12-4 with TRBJ1-1, with a possible D match to TRBD1 (6 bases). Trimming removed 3 bases from V and 3 bases from J, with 11 bases in between. The CDR3 loop spans 14 amino acids. CDR3 residues: CASSFRGAYTEAFF. The CDR3 DNA reads TGTGCCAGCAGTTTCCGGGGGGCGTACACTGAAGCTTTCTTT.

The chain has TRBV19 and TRBJ1-2; 8 positions agree with TRBD1. CDR1 and CDR2 from the germline V gene are LNHDA and SQIVND (reference sequence). The CDR3 sequence is 16 residues long. V gave up 7 bases and J gave up 4 bases; unmatched junction bases: 14. This CDR3 is CASIPTAGGSGYGYTF. In nucleotides, the CDR3 is TGTGCCAGTATTCCAACTGCAGGGGGCAGCGGCTATGGCTACACCTTC.

This clonotype has at least ten counts. The genes are TRBV6-1 and TRBJ2-3; 7 nucleotides match TRBD1. J lost 3 bases, V lost 6 bases, and 6 bases had no gene match. This CDR3 spans 14 amino acids. Germline loops: CDR1 MNHNS, CDR2 SASEGT. CDR3 residues: CASSSGTVTDTQYF. The CDR3 bases are TGTGCCAGCAGCTCCGGGACAGTTACAGATACGCAGTATTTT.

V and J are TRBV7-9 and TRBJ1-5; weak D call: TRBD1 (5 bases). Trimming pared 1 base from V and 9 bases from J, leaving 13 bases between. CDR3 length: 14 amino acids. Germline V gene sequence: CDR1 SEHNR, CDR2 FQNEAQ (reference sequence). CDR3 DNA: TGTGCCAGCAGCTTAGATCGGGGGGATCGGCCCCAGCATTTT. Residues: CASSLDRGDRPQHF.

This clonotype came up a few times. The V call is TRBV6-5, the J call TRBJ2-2; 9 nucleotides line up with TRBD2. The CDR3 is made up of 18 amino acids. Germline CDR1 is MNHEY and CDR2 is SVGAGI. V was pared by 0 bases and J by 2 bases, with 7 bases of the junction left unmatched. The CDR3 protein is CASSYSGGGVTNTGELFF. The CDR3 DNA sequence: TGTGCCAGCAGTTACTCTGGCGGGGGGGTGACTAACACCGGGGAGCTGTTTTTT.

The chain is built from TRBV9 and TRBJ2-2; 8 bases line up with TRBD1. Germline V CDR1 and CDR2: SGDLS, YYNGEE. CDR3 length equals 14 residues. V shed 4 bases, J shed 13 bases, and the junction held 12 bases outside the gene matches. The CDR3, as DNA: TGTGCCAGCAGCCAGGACAGGGAACTTGGTAGGCTGTTTTTT. Encoded protein: CASSQDRELGRLFF. The full variable domain, in which reference TRBV9 and TRBJ2-2 provide the parts outside the CDR3, is DSGVTQTPKHLITATGQRVTLRCSPRSGDLSVYWYQQSLDQGLQFLIQYYNGEERAKGNILERFSAQQFPDLHSELNLSSLELGDSALYFCASSQDRELGRLFFGEGSRLTVL.

This clonotype was counted many times. This chain uses TRBV6-1 with TRBJ2-7, with 9 bases fitting TRBD1. The CDR3 has 16 amino acids. V was pared by 5 bases and J by 5 bases, with 13 bases of the junction left unmatched. The V gene's germline CDR1 is MNHNS and CDR2 SASEGT. CDR3 sequence: CASSSITGTGRDEQYF. As DNA, the CDR3 is TGTGCCAGCAGTTCGATCACCGGGACAGGGAGGGACGAGCAGTACTTC.

This sequence joins TRBV7-3 and TRBJ2-1; D perhaps matches TRBD1 (5 bases). Germline V gene sequence: CDR1 SGHTA, CDR2 FQGTGA. V dropped 5 bases and J dropped 2 bases, with 7 bases sitting between them. The CDR3 extends over 13 amino acids. CDR3: CASSLDTYNEQFF. The CDR3 DNA reads as TGTGCCAGCAGCCTGGACACCTACAATGAGCAGTTCTTC.

There are many counts of this clonotype. This rearrangement joins TRBV3-1 to TRBJ1-2; the D gene is possibly TRBD1 (5 bases). In germline, CDR1 is LGHDT, CDR2 YNNKEL (reference sequence). V lost 1 base and J lost 4, with 10 bases in between. This CDR3 spans 14 amino acids. In DNA form, the CDR3 reads TGTGCCAGCAGCCAAGCAACAGGAACCTATGGCTACACCTTC. It encodes CASSQATGTYGYTF.

Many counts were recorded for this clonotype. This chain joins TRBV4-2 and TRBJ1-2, with TRBD1 matching 8 bases. This CDR3 comprises 18 residues. Trimming at V came to 1 base and at J to 4 bases, leaving 14 bases not matched to a gene. Germline-derived CDR1 and CDR2 are LGHNA and YNFKEQ. CDR3 residues: CASSQATLPGQETYGYTF. The CDR3 DNA follows: TGTGCCAGCAGCCAAGCAACTCTTCCGGGACAGGAGACCTATGGCTACACCTTC.

The chain has TRBV15 and TRBJ1-1; 10 nucleotides align to TRBD1. Germline V lookup: CDR1 LNHNV, CDR2 YYDKDF (reference sequence). This CDR3 spans 15 amino acids. V lost 3 bases to trimming and J lost 4 bases; unmatched junction nucleotides: 5. The CDR3 loop is CATSRETGGSTEAFF. CDR3 sequence (DNA): TGTGCCACCAGCAGGGAGACAGGGGGCAGCACTGAAGCTTTCTTT. The variable domain in full, with the rest retrieved from reference TRBV15 and TRBJ1-1, is DAMVIQNPRYQVTQFGKPVTLSCSQTLNHNVMYWYQQKSSQAPKLLFHYYDKDFNNEADTPDNFQSRRPNTSFCFLDIRSPGLGDTAMYLCATSRETGGSTEAFFGQGTRLTVV.

This clonotype was found many times. The V call is TRBV28, the J call TRBJ1-4; D is unresolved. The CDR3 totals 14 residues. Trimming left V 6 bases short and J 4 bases short, with 12 bases between. Germline V lookup: CDR1 MDHEN, CDR2 SYDVKM. CDR3 sequence: CASSPTPGNEKLFF. In DNA form, the CDR3 reads TGTGCCAGCAGCCCCACCCCGGGTAATGAAAAACTGTTTTTT.

The chain has TRBV7-9 and TRBJ1-2; 9 bases agree with TRBD1. CDR1 is SEHNR, CDR2 FQNEAQ, per germline (reference sequence). The CDR3 is 17 residues long. The trim removed 5 bases at V and 0 bases at J, leaving 10 bases unmatched. CDR3 amino acids: CASSARDRASANYGYTF. The CDR3 DNA reads as TGTGCCAGCAGCGCCCGGGACAGGGCCTCGGCTAACTATGGCTACACCTTC.

The sample holds many counts of this clonotype. V usage is TRBV11-1 and J usage is TRBJ2-1, with 10 bases lining up with TRBD1. V gave up 4 bases and J gave up 6 bases; unmatched junction bases: 6. This CDR3 has 15 residues. The germline V gene encodes CDR1 SGHAT and CDR2 FQDESV (reference sequence). The CDR3 bases are TGTGCCAGCAGCTGGAGACAGGGGGCAGGCAATGAGCAGTTCTTC. It translates to CASSWRQGAGNEQFF.

The chain links TRBV25-1 to TRBJ2-1, with 16 bases matching TRBD2. This CDR3 has 15 amino acids. Germline values: CDR1 MGHDK, CDR2 SYGVNS. V was pared by 6 bases and J by 7 bases, with 3 bases of the junction left unmatched. The CDR3 here is CASRSGLAGGNEQFF. Written as DNA, the CDR3 is TGTGCCAGCAGATCGGGACTAGCGGGAGGGAATGAGCAGTTCTTC.